The 27 T cell receptor beta chains below come from one sample, sequenced in a study of T cell responses to AZD1222 COVID-19 vaccine. Repertoires were generated with immunoSEQ multiplex PCR, while TCRdb's copy carries only in-frame clones and drops some. Of around 130,000 clones detected, approximately 86% appear once; the ten largest clones hold 5% to 6%. The sample was peripheral blood, taken 28 days after the second AZD1222 dose. The receptors here all came from an adult who received the AZD1222 COVID-19 vaccine.

The V and J genes are TRBV5-8 and TRBJ2-5; a weak D match, TRBD1 (5 bases). Trimming stripped 4 bases from V and 2 bases from J, with 9 bases between. The length of the CDR3 is 13 residues. The germline V gene has CDR1 SGHTS and CDR2 YDEGEE. The CDR3 here is CASSPDNQETQYF. The CDR3 DNA sequence: TGTGCCAGCAGCCCGGACAATCAAGAGACCCAGTACTTC.

This clone has more than one count but fewer than ten. The rearrangement joins TRBV12-3 or TRBV12-4 to TRBJ1-4; D call uncertain. The V end was cut by 4 bases, the J end by 7 bases, with 7 bases between. The length of the CDR3 is 12 residues. The CDR3: CASSSTAEKLFF. CDR3 DNA sequence: TGTGCCAGCAGTTCCACAGCTGAAAAACTGTTTTTT.

The gene calls are TRBV5-5 and TRBJ1-5; the D gene is possibly TRBD1 (5 bases). V dropped 4 bases and J dropped 5 bases, with 19 bases sitting between them. The CDR3 spans 16 residues. Germline V gives CDR1 SGHKS, CDR2 YYEKEE (reference sequence). The CDR3 region has the DNA TGTGCCAGCAGCCTGGGACTTCAGCAAGGGGATCAGCCCCAGCATTTT. Its translation: CASSLGLQQGDQPQHF.

The chain is built from TRBV6-2 or TRBV6-3 and TRBJ1-1; D unresolved. This CDR3 is 14 amino acids long. Trimming stripped 2 bases from V and 4 bases from J, with 11 bases between. Germline CDR1 MNHEY, CDR2 SVGEGT. This CDR3 is CASSYPGQSTEAFF. CDR3 coding DNA: TGTGCCAGCAGTTACCCCGGGCAGTCCACTGAAGCTTTCTTT.

V usage is TRBV7-2 and J usage is TRBJ1-5, with 7 bases fitting TRBD1. Germline V lookup: CDR1 SGHTA, CDR2 FQGNSA. Trimming at V came to 5 bases and at J to 3 bases, leaving 10 bases not matched to a gene. The CDR3 totals 16 residues. As DNA, the CDR3 is TGTGCCAGCAGCCAAGGACAGGTACTAAACAATCAGCCCCAGCATTTT. Translated: CASSQGQVLNNQPQHF.

The V gene is TRBV6-2 or TRBV6-3, the J gene TRBJ2-2; either TRBD1 or TRBD2 may fit D (5 bases each). Germline CDR1 MNHEY, CDR2 SVGEGT. V was cut by 2 bases and J by 3 bases, with 7 bases left in between. There are 14 residues in the CDR3. The CDR3 DNA sequence: TGTGCCAGCAGTTACATGGGGGACACCGGGGAGCTGTTTTTT. This translates into CASSYMGDTGELFF.

This clone has just a few counts. The chain joins TRBV18 to TRBJ2-1; 14 bases agree with TRBD2. CDR1 and CDR2 (germline): KGHSH, LQKENI. The CDR3 spans 15 residues. The V gene end was trimmed by 6 bases and the J gene end by 15 bases; junction bases not matched to a gene: 13. The CDR3 here is CASSAGLAGEAHLFF. As DNA, the CDR3 is TGTGCCAGCTCGGCGGGACTAGCGGGAGAAGCCCACTTGTTCTTC.

The chain couples TRBV7-9 to TRBJ1-5, with D possibly TRBD1 on 5 matching bases. Per germline, CDR1 SEHNR and CDR2 FQNEAQ (reference sequence). This CDR3 region has 15 residues. V was cut by 1 base and J by 5 bases, with 12 bases left in between. Here the CDR3 DNA reads TGTGCCAGCAGCTTAGAGAGCGCGGGGGATCAGCCCCAGCATTTT. This gives the protein CASSLESAGDQPQHF.

V usage is TRBV28 and J usage is TRBJ2-5, with 9 nucleotides matching TRBD1. The CDR3 covers 13 residues. Germline trimming cut 6 bases from V and 3 bases from J; bases unmatched to any gene: 2. Per germline, CDR1 MDHEN and CDR2 SYDVKM. CDR3 sequence reads: CASRGTGKETQYF. The DNA for the CDR3 is TGTGCCAGCAGGGGGACAGGGAAAGAGACCCAGTACTTC.

V gene TRBV27 combines with J gene TRBJ2-1; 8 bases fit TRBD2. This CDR3 has 17 amino acids. Germline V gene sequence: CDR1 MNHEY, CDR2 SMNVEV (reference sequence). V lost 6 bases, J lost 6 bases, and 16 bases stayed unmatched. CDR3 in amino acids: CASSDFSGTNMGNEQFF. The CDR3 bases are TGTGCCAGCAGCGATTTTAGCGGGACCAACATGGGCAATGAGCAGTTCTTC.

This chain joins TRBV11-2 and TRBJ1-2; D is possibly TRBD1 (6 bases). This CDR3 is 14 amino acids long. Germline CDR1 and CDR2: SGHAT and FQNNGV. V lost 1 base, J lost 4 bases, and 10 bases lay in between. This CDR3 is CASSLGDRTYGYTF. The CDR3 DNA is TGTGCCAGCAGCTTAGGAGACAGGACCTATGGCTACACCTTC.

V gene TRBV6-2 or TRBV6-3 combines with J gene TRBJ1-5, with a weak D call TRBD1 (6 bases). The germline V and J ends were trimmed by 2 bases and 2 bases, with 13 bases remaining between them. Germline V gene sequence: CDR1 MNHEY, CDR2 SVGEGT. The CDR3 runs to 16 residues. The DNA for the CDR3 is TGTGCCAGCAGTTACCACGGCAGGGGAGGCAATCAGCCCCAGCATTTT. This gives the protein CASSYHGRGGNQPQHF.

The table lists this clone with a count of one. This chain joins TRBV4-1 and TRBJ2-7; weak D call: TRBD1 (5 bases). V shed 5 bases and J shed 5 bases, with 16 bases lying between them. CDR3 length: 14 residues. Germline lookup yields CDR1 MGHRA and CDR2 YSYEKL. Here the CDR3 reads CASSGQPGYNEQYF. In DNA form, the CDR3 reads TGCGCCAGCAGCGGACAACCGGGTTACAACGAGCAGTACTTC.

This rearrangement joins TRBV2 to TRBJ2-1; the D is unclear. The CDR3 consists of 16 residues. Germline CDR1 reads SNHLY; CDR2 reads FYNNEI. V lost 2 bases and J 0 bases, leaving 11 bases between the germline ends. The CDR3 bases are TGTGCCAGCAGTGAACTGGCGGTCCTCTCCTACAATGAGCAGTTCTTC. Its protein is CASSELAVLSYNEQFF.

The chain links TRBV6-5 to TRBJ1-1; maybe TRBD1 (5 bases). Germline loops: CDR1 MNHEY, CDR2 SVGAGI. This CDR3 region has 14 residues. V lost 6 bases and J 0 bases, leaving 11 bases between the germline ends. The CDR3 is CASRATDLNTEAFF. The CDR3 DNA sequence: TGTGCCAGCAGGGCGACAGATTTGAACACTGAAGCTTTCTTT.

This sequence joins TRBV5-8 and TRBJ2-3; D is possibly TRBD2 (6 bases). Germline loops: CDR1 SGHTS, CDR2 YDEGEE. The length of the CDR3 is 12 residues. Trimming took 7 bases from V and 7 from J, leaving 13 bases between them. This CDR3 reads CASDREWNTQYF. The DNA for the CDR3 is TGTGCCAGCGATCGGGAGTGGAATACGCAGTATTTT.

This clone was detected only once. The chain combines TRBV3-1 (or the pseudogene TRBV3-2) with TRBJ2-5, with 7 bases matching TRBD1. The trim removed 4 bases at V and 5 bases at J, leaving 19 bases unmatched. Germline CDR1 and CDR2: LGHDT and YNNKEL (reference sequence). The CDR3 runs to 18 residues. CDR3: CASSRRVGDSNLKETQYF. The CDR3 DNA reads TGTGCCAGCAGCCGCCGAGTGGGGGACAGTAACTTGAAGGAGACCCAGTACTTC.

The chain has TRBV6-5 and TRBJ1-1; weak D call: TRBD1 (6 bases). Germline V lookup: CDR1 MNHEY, CDR2 SVGAGI. CDR3 size: 15 residues. V lost 5 bases, J lost 5 bases, and 18 bases lay in between. This chain's CDR3 is CASSPLEGVWTEAFF. The CDR3 DNA is TGTGCCAGCAGTCCACTCGAGGGGGTTTGGACTGAAGCTTTCTTT.

The chain links TRBV3-1 (or the pseudogene TRBV3-2) to TRBJ1-2, with 8 bases fitting TRBD1. Per germline, CDR1 LGHDT and CDR2 YNNKEL (reference sequence). The CDR3 is made up of 15 amino acids. V shed 0 bases, J shed 8 bases, and the junction held 8 bases outside the gene matches. The DNA for the CDR3 is TGTGCCAGCAGCCAAGATTCCGACAGGGGAGGGGGCTACACCTTC. As protein: CASSQDSDRGGGYTF.

This chain links TRBV28 with TRBJ1-4; TRBD1 might be the D (6 bases). The germline V and J ends were trimmed by 4 bases and 10 bases, with 16 bases remaining between them. The CDR3 covers 14 residues. CDR1 is MDHEN and CDR2 is SYDVKM in the germline V gene. The CDR3 DNA sequence: TGTGCCAGCAGTTCGACCAGGGGACCGGGAAAACTGTTTTTT. Amino acids: CASSSTRGPGKLFF.

This sequence joins TRBV9 and TRBJ2-2, with TRBD1 matching 8 bases. The CDR3 has 15 amino acids. The V gene's germline CDR1 is SGDLS and CDR2 YYNGEE. The junction had 2 bases not matched to a gene; V was cut back by 3 bases and J by 1 base. CDR3 bases: TGTGCCAGCAGCGCGGACAGGGAGAACACCGGGGAGCTGTTTTTT. Encoded protein: CASSADRENTGELFF. Full variable domain (missing parts from reference TRBV9 and TRBJ2-2): DSGVTQTPKHLITATGQRVTLRCSPRSGDLSVYWYQQSLDQGLQFLIQYYNGEERAKGNILERFSAQQFPDLHSELNLSSLELGDSALYFCASSADRENTGELFFGEGSRLTVL.

V is TRBV4-3 and J is TRBJ1-6; 8 nucleotides agree with TRBD1. The CDR3 covers 17 residues. V lost 4 bases and J lost 3; bases outside the gene matches: 8. Germline CDR1 and CDR2: LGHNA and YSLEER. The CDR3: CASSLSADRVYNSPLHF. The CDR3 nucleotides read TGCGCCAGCAGCCTTTCCGCGGACAGGGTCTATAATTCACCCCTCCACTTT.

This chain joins TRBV4-1 and TRBJ1-1, with D tentatively TRBD1 (6 bases). Trimming took off 7 bases at V and 1 base at J, with 13 bases between the two ends. CDR3 length equals 14 residues. CDR1 and CDR2 from the germline V gene are MGHRA and YSYEKL. This chain's CDR3 is CASTSRGGNTEAFF. CDR3 in DNA: TGCGCCAGCACCAGCCGAGGGGGGAACACTGAAGCTTTCTTT.

The chain joins TRBV28 to TRBJ2-7, with TRBD1 matching over 7 bases. This CDR3 has 15 residues. Germline V lookup: CDR1 MDHEN, CDR2 SYDVKM. The V gene end was trimmed by 5 bases and the J gene end by 0 bases; junction bases not matched to a gene: 7. CDR3 region: CASSPLDRVSYEQYF. DNA for the CDR3: TGTGCCAGCAGTCCACTAGACAGGGTCTCCTACGAGCAGTACTTC.

J is TRBJ1-2 and V is TRBV19; 9 bases fit TRBD1. This CDR3 region has 14 residues. Germline V gene data show CDR1 as LNHDA and CDR2 as SQIVND (reference sequence). V lost 5 bases, J lost 7 bases, and 8 bases stayed unmatched. The CDR3, as DNA: TGTGCCAGTAGTCGGGGACAGGGTACGAGTGGCTACACCTTC. Amino acid sequence: CASSRGQGTSGYTF.

This clone came up once. The DNA for the CDR3 is TGTGCCAGCAGCCAGCGTAGCGGGATAAGCTACGAGCAGTACTTC. The encoded protein is CASSQRSGISYEQYF. The rearrangement joins TRBV6-5 to TRBJ2-7; TRBD2 aligns across 8 bases. V dropped 6 bases and J dropped 3; count of bases not matched to a gene: 10. CDR1 is MNHEY, CDR2 SVGAGI, per germline. The CDR3 runs to 15 residues.

The V and J genes are TRBV3-1 (or the pseudogene TRBV3-2) and TRBJ2-7; 7 nucleotides line up with TRBD2. The ends lost 0 bases at V and 2 bases at J; junction bases unmatched: 4. CDR1 is LGHDT, CDR2 YNNKEL, per germline (reference sequence). This CDR3 spans 15 amino acids. The chain's CDR3 is CASSQDSSGAYEQYF. The DNA of the CDR3 is TGTGCCAGCAGCCAAGATTCTAGCGGAGCCTACGAGCAGTACTTC.